This TCR beta chain was identified during a study of cytomegalovirus exposure and HLA in healthy donors. In germline, CDR1 is SGHAT, CDR2 FQNNGV. The CDR3 consists of 13 residues. The V and J ends lost 9 bases and 4 bases respectively, with 15 bases between them. Primers included in the PCR were 60 Vbeta and 13 Jbeta primers. TCRdb's table, derived via immunoSEQ multiplex PCR, lists solely in-frame clones and lacks some. Of roughly 100,000 clones detected, around four fifths appear once; the ten largest clones hold 1.5% to 2%. The sample was PBMCs. This chain links TRBV11-2 with TRBJ1-2, with D perhaps matching TRBD1 (5 bases). This receptor was identified in a woman in her forties in good health and CMV-seronegative. The CDR3 bases are TGTGCCAGTAGGGCGGGGGACCCCTATGGCTACACCTTC. Protein: CASRAGDPYGYTF.